Listed here are 9 T cell receptor beta chains from one sample, sequenced in a study of T cells after yellow fever vaccination (dated by TCRdb to the late 2010s). The meaning of the sample's treatment or condition label: live attenuated yellow fever vaccine strain. Library creation used 5' RACE. The run used an Illumina HiSeq 2500. TCRdb passed the public sequencing reads through fastp at Q25 and MiXCR, retaining productive beta sequences. Entries are consolidated by CDR3 protein sequence, retaining the most common genes and DNA. The sample table shows roughly 65,000 distinct CDR3 sequences, and under 6.5% are seen once. Over 2% of the sample comes from the top ten. The sample consisted of CD4+ T cells sorted from PBMCs, taken roughly 14 days after the first yellow fever vaccination. These receptors were obtained from a young man who received the YFV17D yellow fever vaccine.

This clonotype was seen at least ten times. The rearrangement links TRBV28 to TRBJ1-2, with 9 bases lining up with TRBD1. The V gene end was trimmed by 8 bases and the J gene end by 5 bases; junction bases not matched to a gene: 3. This CDR3 has 12 amino acids. Germline V gives CDR1 MDHEN, CDR2 SYDVKM. CDR3 nucleotides: TGTGCCAGCTGGGACAGGGCATATGGCTACACCTTC. It yields the protein CASWDRAYGYTF.

This clonotype showed up many times. The chain's CDR3 is CSASNGGFGQFF. CDR3 nucleotides: TGCAGTGCTAGTAATGGAGGGTTTGGGCAGTTCTTC. This chain uses TRBV20-1 with TRBJ2-1; TRBD2 is a possible D gene (6 bases). V lost 3 bases and J 12 bases, leaving 15 bases between the germline ends. This CDR3 has 12 residues. Germline CDR1 and CDR2: DFQATT and SNEGSKA (reference sequence).

Many counts were recorded for this clonotype. The chain has TRBV7-2 and TRBJ2-7, with 8 positions matching TRBD1. Trimming at V came to 0 bases and at J to 5 bases, leaving 12 bases not matched to a gene. The CDR3 loop spans 17 amino acids. Germline V gene lookup returns CDR1 SGHTA and CDR2 FQGNSA. The CDR3 here is CASSLAFTRTGRNEQYF. Written as DNA, the CDR3 is TGTGCCAGCAGCTTAGCGTTTACTCGGACAGGGCGGAACGAGCAGTACTTC.

This clonotype showed up many times. This chain joins TRBV5-1 and TRBJ2-3; D is unresolved. The length of the CDR3 is 13 residues. Germline loops: CDR1 SGHRS, CDR2 YFSETQ. The V gene lost 4 bases and the J gene lost 6 bases, with 12 bases spanning the gap. The DNA of the CDR3 is TGCGCCAGCAGCCTTCGGACGGGTGATACGCAGTATTTT. Amino acid sequence: CASSLRTGDTQYF.

This clonotype was detected ten times or more. This rearrangement joins TRBV4-3 to TRBJ2-1; tentatively, D is TRBD1 or TRBD2 (5 bases each). Trimming stripped 2 bases from V and 4 bases from J, with 18 bases between. Germline V gene lookup returns CDR1 LGHNA and CDR2 YSLEER. The CDR3 loop spans 17 amino acids. This CDR3 is CASSQNRGDPLYNEQFF. In nucleotides, the CDR3 is TGCGCCAGCAGCCAAAACCGTGGGGACCCCCTATACAATGAGCAGTTCTTC.

This clonotype was observed many times. Here the CDR3 DNA reads TGTGCCAGCAGCTCACGCACAGATACGCAGTATTTT. The encoded protein is CASSSRTDTQYF. The chain recombines TRBV7-8 with TRBJ2-3, with D uncertain. Looked up from germline, CDR1 is SGHVS and CDR2 is FQNEAQ. The CDR3 spans 12 residues. V lost 4 bases to trimming and J lost 1 base, with 3 bases between them. Based on the CDR3 plus reference TRBV7-8 and TRBJ2-3, the full variable domain is GAGVSQSPRYKVAKRGQDVALRCDPISGHVSLFWYQQALGQGPEFLTYFQNEAQLDKSGLPSDRFFAERPEGSVSTLKIQRTQQEDSAVYLCASSSRTDTQYFGPGTRLTVL.

This clonotype appeared many times. This sequence joins TRBV4-1 and TRBJ1-3; D not certain. Germline V gives CDR1 MGHRA, CDR2 YSYEKL. The V end was cut by 1 base, the J end by 1 base, with 8 bases between. This CDR3 has 15 residues. CDR3 residues: CASSQVGFSGNTIYF. The CDR3 region has the DNA TGCGCCAGCAGCCAAGTCGGGTTTTCTGGAAACACCATATATTTT.

This clonotype was counted many times. The rearrangement links TRBV11-3 to TRBJ2-3, with D maybe TRBD2 (7 bases). Germline V gives CDR1 SGHNT, CDR2 YENEEA. V gave up 5 bases and J gave up 4 bases, with 16 bases separating them. The CDR3 contains 15 residues. This chain's CDR3 is CASSPRTGGPDTQYF. CDR3 DNA: TGTGCCAGCAGCCCACGGACGGGGGGCCCAGATACGCAGTATTTT.

This clonotype has ten or more counts. J is TRBJ2-3 and V is TRBV5-1; possibly TRBD1 or TRBD2 for D (7 bases each). V dropped 2 bases and J dropped 0 bases, with 16 bases sitting between them. The CDR3 spans 17 residues. The V gene's germline CDR1 is SGHRS and CDR2 YFSETQ. The CDR3 DNA reads as TGCGCCAGCAGCTTTGGGAGCGGGACAGTGAGCACAGATACGCAGTATTTT. As protein: CASSFGSGTVSTDTQYF.